Presented here are 26 T cell receptor beta chains from one specimen sequenced in a study of T cells in Graves' hyperthyroidism and ophthalmopathy. There were TCR beta CDR3 regions amplified from RNA transcripts. The study used the HTBI primer set for a first-round RT-PCR of the TCR CDR3. TCRdb re-derived calls from the multiplex PCR reads in MiXCR, one entry per CDR3 protein. This sample has some 370,000 distinct CDR3 sequences, with around an eighth found just once. The sample comprised blood. The source of these receptors is a man aged 45-60 years with Graves' ophthalmopathy.

This clonotype was observed many times. The V call is TRBV3-1, the J call TRBJ2-1, with 11 bases that match TRBD1. J lost 7 bases, V lost 2 bases, and 4 bases had no gene match. Germline CDR1 LGHDT, CDR2 YNNKEL (reference sequence). There are 15 residues in the CDR3. The CDR3 nucleotides read TGTGCCAGCAGCCAAACCGGGACAGGGGGGAATGAGCAGTTCTTC. Protein product: CASSQTGTGGNEQFF.

Ten or more counts support this clonotype. The chain uses TRBV6-2 or TRBV6-3 and TRBJ2-3; 8 bases line up with TRBD1. This CDR3 is built from 15 residues. Unmatched junction bases numbered 5, after V lost 5 bases and J lost 1 base. Germline V gene data show CDR1 as MNHEY and CDR2 as SVGEGT. The CDR3: CASSDRGWGTDTQYF. The DNA of the CDR3 is TGTGCCAGCAGTGACAGGGGATGGGGCACAGATACGCAGTATTTT.

The CDR3 nucleotides are TGCAGTGCTACCCTCCCCGGCTCCGGAAACACCATATATTTT. It is translated as CSATLPGSGNTIYF. The chain links TRBV20-1 to TRBJ1-3; no definite D call. V gave up 4 bases and J gave up 4 bases, with 14 bases separating them. This CDR3 is built from 14 residues. Germline V lookup: CDR1 DFQATT, CDR2 SNEGSKA (reference sequence).

This clonotype was observed many times. CDR3 residues: CASSKDTGWADGYTF. The CDR3 nucleotides are TGTGCCAGCAGTAAAGATACAGGGTGGGCAGATGGCTACACCTTC. The chain links TRBV2 to TRBJ1-2; possibly TRBD1 for D (6 bases). CDR1 SNHLY and CDR2 FYNNEI come from the germline V gene. Trimming took off 5 bases at V and 6 bases at J, with 19 bases between the two ends. The CDR3 totals 15 residues.

Ten or more counts support this clonotype. The rearrangement uses TRBV6-6 and TRBJ2-7, with D possibly TRBD1 on 6 matching bases. The CDR3 spans 15 residues. V was cut by 2 bases and J by 3 bases, with 14 bases left in between. Looked up from germline, CDR1 is MNHNY and CDR2 is SVGAGI (reference sequence). The CDR3 DNA reads as TGTGCCAGCAGTTACGTCGGGGACACTTACTACGAGCAGTACTTC. Encoded protein: CASSYVGDTYYEQYF.

This clonotype was seen only once. V is TRBV6-2 or TRBV6-3 and J is TRBJ1-1, with D perhaps TRBD1 (5 bases). V shed 5 bases and J shed 3 bases, with 19 bases lying between them. CDR1 MNHEY and CDR2 SVGEGT come from the germline V gene. The CDR3 spans 16 residues. CDR3 sequence: CASSHDPGNVDTEAFF. Here the CDR3 DNA reads TGTGCCAGCAGTCATGACCCAGGGAATGTGGACACTGAAGCTTTCTTT.

This sequence joins TRBV10-3 and TRBJ2-5, with 10 nucleotides matching TRBD2. The length of the CDR3 is 15 residues. Losses at the gene ends were 0 bases for V and 2 bases for J; bases not matched to a gene: 0. The germline gives CDR1 ENHRY, CDR2 SYGVKD. The DNA of the CDR3 is TGTGCCATCAGTGAGTCGGGACTAGCGCAAGAGACCCAGTACTTC. This gives the protein CAISESGLAQETQYF.

This clonotype was observed a handful of times. The chain combines TRBV6-5 with TRBJ2-2; TRBD2 aligns across 8 bases. The J segment lost 3 bases and the V segment lost 2 bases, leaving 11 bases of the junction unmatched. The CDR3 extends over 18 amino acids. Germline CDR1 MNHEY, CDR2 SVGAGI. The CDR3 is CASSYTPPGGGYTGELFF. The CDR3 nucleotides are TGTGCCAGCAGTTACACGCCGCCGGGGGGGGGATACACCGGGGAGCTGTTTTTT.

This clonotype was observed at least ten times. The rearrangement joins TRBV6-2 or TRBV6-3 to TRBJ1-2; D possibly corresponds to TRBD1 (6 bases). The CDR3 is made up of 14 amino acids. CDR1 and CDR2 (germline): MNHEY, SVGEGT. Trimming removed 7 bases from V and 4 bases from J, with 16 bases in between. The CDR3 nucleotides read TGTGCCAGCAACACAGGGCTCGGGAGCTATGGCTACACCTTC. It encodes CASNTGLGSYGYTF.

The chain combines TRBV11-3 with TRBJ1-3; the D is unclear. Trimming pared 3 bases from V and 4 bases from J, leaving 7 bases between. Germline values: CDR1 SGHNT, CDR2 YENEEA. This CDR3 comprises 13 residues. CDR3: CASSFPGGNTIYF. CDR3 nucleotides: TGTGCCAGCAGCTTCCCTGGGGGAAACACCATATATTTT.

This clonotype came up many times. This chain uses TRBV5-1 with TRBJ2-7; 11 bases are a match to TRBD2. V shed 3 bases, J shed 6 bases, and the junction held 8 bases outside the gene matches. The CDR3 covers 15 residues. Germline CDR1 reads SGHRS; CDR2 reads YFSETQ. The CDR3, as DNA: TGCGCCAGCAGCTCCAGACTAGCGGGATCGTCCGAGCAGTACTTC. It codes for CASSSRLAGSSEQYF.

This clonotype was observed at least ten times. This chain links TRBV7-2 with TRBJ1-1; the match to TRBD1 covers 8 bases. There are 14 residues in the CDR3. Per the germline V gene, CDR1 is SGHTA and CDR2 is FQGNSA. Losses at the gene ends were 4 bases for V and 10 bases for J; bases not matched to a gene: 11. CDR3 residues: CASSSQGAPSRAFF. The CDR3 DNA is TGTGCCAGCAGCTCGCAGGGGGCTCCTAGTAGAGCTTTCTTT. Using reference TRBV7-2 and TRBJ1-1 for the parts outside the CDR3, the full variable domain is GAGVSQSPSNKVTEKGKDVELRCDPISGHTALYWYRQSLGQGLEFLIYFQGNSAPDKSGLPSDRFSAERTGGSVSTLTIQRTQQEDSAVYLCASSSQGAPSRAFFGQGTRLTVV.

This clonotype was seen ten or more times. V is TRBV6-1 and J is TRBJ1-2; 7 bases fit TRBD1. V shed 4 bases, J shed 3 bases, and the junction held 14 bases outside the gene matches. The CDR3 extends over 17 amino acids. CDR1 and CDR2 (germline): MNHNS, SASEGT. The DNA for the CDR3 is TGTGCCAGCAGTGTAAGACGGGAGGGGACAGCTGACTATGGCTACACCTTC. This codes for CASSVRREGTADYGYTF.

This clonotype has only a few counts. The chain links TRBV11-2 to TRBJ2-7; weak D call: TRBD1 (5 bases). The germline V gene encodes CDR1 SGHAT and CDR2 FQNNGV. V was cut by 0 bases and J by 1 base, with 10 bases left in between. The CDR3 spans 15 residues. CDR3 region: CASSLEWTLSYEQYF. Here the CDR3 DNA reads TGTGCCAGCAGCTTAGAATGGACATTATCCTACGAGCAGTACTTC.

This clonotype appeared a few times. The V gene is TRBV14, the J gene TRBJ2-3; TRBD1 agrees at 7 bases. Germline V gene sequence: CDR1 SGHDN, CDR2 FVKESK. Unmatched junction bases numbered 5, after V lost 5 bases and J lost 0 bases. This CDR3 contains 15 residues. The CDR3 spells CASSERTGSTDTQYF. The CDR3 nucleotides read TGTGCCAGCAGCGAAAGGACAGGAAGCACAGATACGCAGTATTTT.

This clonotype showed up many times. V is TRBV18 and J is TRBJ1-1; TRBD1 is a possible D gene (5 bases). Germline CDR1 KGHSH, CDR2 LQKENI. V lost 6 bases, J lost 4 bases, and 18 bases lay in between. The CDR3 covers 15 residues. The CDR3 region is CASSEGRAETTEAFF. Here the CDR3 DNA reads TGTGCCAGCTCGGAAGGCAGGGCCGAGACCACTGAAGCTTTCTTT.

Ten or more counts support this clonotype. The rearrangement uses TRBV7-3 and TRBJ2-1; 7 bases map to TRBD2. Germline lookup yields CDR1 SGHTA and CDR2 FQGTGA. J gave up 9 bases and V 0 bases, and 2 bases lay outside the gene matches. The CDR3 is 13 amino acids. CDR3 sequence (DNA): TGTGCCAGCAGCTTAACGGGGGGGAGTGAGCAGTTCTTC. Translated, it gives CASSLTGGSEQFF. The full variable domain, completed using reference TRBV7-3 and TRBJ2-1, is GAGVSQTPSNKVTEKGKYVELRCDPISGHTALYWYRQSLGQGPEFLIYFQGTGAADDSGLPNDRFFAVRPEGSVSTLKIQRTERGDSAVYLCASSLTGGSEQFFGPGTRLTVL.

This clonotype was seen only a few times. V is TRBV6-1 and J is TRBJ1-3, with D possibly being TRBD1 (6 bases). Germline V CDR1 and CDR2: MNHNS, SASEGT. The CDR3 covers 15 residues. Trimming took 7 bases from V and 3 from J, leaving 16 bases between them. The CDR3 loop reads CASTYRNRVGNTIYF. In DNA, the CDR3 is TGTGCCAGCACCTACCGAAACAGGGTTGGAAACACCATATATTTT.

This clonotype was picked up many times. This chain links TRBV7-8 with TRBJ1-1; 9 bases are a match to TRBD1. The CDR3 extends over 15 amino acids. Germline V CDR1 and CDR2: SGHVS, FQNEAQ. V lost 0 bases to trimming and J lost 5 bases; unmatched junction nucleotides: 4. The CDR3 sequence is CASSLADRGLTEAFF. In DNA, the CDR3 is TGTGCCAGCAGCTTAGCGGACAGGGGTCTAACTGAAGCTTTCTTT.

This clonotype was observed at least ten times. This chain links TRBV5-5 with TRBJ2-7; 8 bases fit TRBD2. With 3 bases clipped from V and 6 bases from J, the junction kept 14 bases outside the gene matches. CDR3 length: 16 residues. In germline, CDR1 is SGHKS, CDR2 YYEKEE (reference sequence). This CDR3 is CASSSTSAQNFGEQYF. The CDR3 region has the DNA TGTGCCAGCAGCTCGACTAGCGCCCAAAATTTCGGCGAGCAGTACTTC.

Points on this clonotype: A read error may explain this, as a much larger clone is one base away. The chain couples TRBV5-5 to TRBJ2-1, with D tentatively TRBD1 (6 bases). CDR3 length: 11 amino acids. Per the germline V gene, CDR1 is SGHKS and CDR2 is YYEKEE (reference sequence). With 4 bases removed from V and 9 bases from J, the gap between germline ends came to 8 bases. In DNA, the CDR3 is TGTGCCAGCAGCGCAGGGGTTGAGCAGTTCTTC. Protein product: CASSAGVEQFF.

The V and J genes are TRBV6-1 and TRBJ2-1, with 9 bases matching TRBD1. The CDR3 runs 14 residues. Trimming cost V 6 bases and J 6 bases; bases outside gene matches: 6. Germline-derived CDR1 and CDR2 are MNHNS and SASEGT. This chain's CDR3 is CASRTGTGSNEQFF. As DNA, the CDR3 is TGTGCCAGCAGAACCGGGACAGGGTCCAATGAGCAGTTCTTC.

This clonotype has at least ten counts. V is TRBV7-8 and J is TRBJ2-1; 7 nucleotides agree with TRBD2. Unmatched junction bases numbered 16, after V lost 4 bases and J lost 7 bases. Germline CDR1 reads SGHVS; CDR2 reads FQNEAQ. The CDR3 runs 17 residues. The CDR3 coding sequence is TGTGCCAGCAGCTCTTCTAGCGGAGCCTTAACGGGTAATGAGCAGTTCTTC. Translating gives CASSSSSGALTGNEQFF. The full variable domain, its missing parts supplied by reference TRBV7-8 and TRBJ2-1, is GAGVSQSPRYKVAKRGQDVALRCDPISGHVSLFWYQQALGQGPEFLTYFQNEAQLDKSGLPSDRFFAERPEGSVSTLKIQRTQQEDSAVYLCASSSSSGALTGNEQFFGPGTRLTVL.

The sample holds a few counts of this clonotype. The chain uses TRBV5-1 and TRBJ2-5; D not certain. The CDR3 has 13 amino acids. V was pared by 4 bases and J by 5 bases, with 12 bases between. Germline-derived CDR1 and CDR2 are SGHRS and YFSETQ. The CDR3 DNA sequence: TGCGCCAGCAGCGTTAGCACGAGGGAGACCCAGTACTTC. Translation: CASSVSTRETQYF.

There are many counts of this clonotype. The V and J genes are TRBV2 and TRBJ2-3; a possible D gene is TRBD2 (5 bases). CDR1 SNHLY and CDR2 FYNNEI come from the germline V gene. Trimming cost V 10 bases and J 3 bases, with 11 bases left between them. The CDR3 has 12 residues. The DNA for the CDR3 is TGTGCCACGTCGGGGTCGACAGATACGCAGTATTTT. Protein product: CATSGSTDTQYF.

The table lists this clonotype with many counts. The chain joins TRBV24-1 to TRBJ2-3; D possibly corresponds to TRBD1 (5 bases). V lost 4 bases and J 1 base, leaving 11 bases between the germline ends. Per germline, CDR1 KGHDR and CDR2 SFDVKD. The CDR3 has 15 amino acids. CDR3 region: CATSDHTTGTDTQYF. CDR3 nucleotides: TGTGCCACCAGTGACCACACGACAGGCACAGATACGCAGTATTTT.